Following are 18 T cell receptor beta chains from one sample sequenced in a study of vaccination effects on CD4 cells after COVID-19. Their recognized antigens are unknown. Libraries were prepared by immunoSEQ multiplex PCR; TCRdb keeps only in-frame clonotypes and omits some of them. The sample has about 66,000 clones; around 69% are singletons. Cultured cells yielded isolated CD4+ T cells after more than nine days. Participants received two doses of either the BNT162b2 or mRNA-1273 vaccine. Sequencing used CD4+ T cells from PBMCs cultured without peptide, obtained after COVID-19 vaccination. The receptors shown here come from a human donor who received a COVID-19 vaccine.

This clone was counted between two and nine times. The genes are TRBV2 and TRBJ1-2; D might be TRBD1 (5 bases). CDR1 and CDR2 from the germline V gene are SNHLY and FYNNEI. Trimming shortened V by 4 bases and J by 4 bases, and 13 bases separated the two germline ends. This CDR3 has 14 amino acids. The CDR3: CASSGRGTVYGYTF. The CDR3 nucleotides read TGTGCCAGCAGTGGAAGGGGAACAGTCTATGGCTACACCTTC.

CDR3 protein: CASSSGRAGEQYV. The CDR3 bases are TGTGCCAGCAGCTCCGGGAGGGCGGGGGAGCAGTACGTC. The J gene is TRBJ2-7, the V gene TRBV6-5, with 8 bases lining up with TRBD2. Germline V CDR1 and CDR2: MNHEY, SVGAGI. The CDR3 covers 13 residues. The junction had 8 bases not matched to a gene; V was cut back by 6 bases and J by 7 bases.

This clone was found a few times. The conserved phenylalanine or tryptophan normally closing the CDR3 is absent here, so this likely arose from a read error. Because the CDR3's place on the DNA is in doubt, the DNA is left out and the CDR3 is given as listed by TCRdb. The chain employs TRBV23-1 and TRBJ2-7. TRBV23-1 qualifies as an ORF whose function is uncertain. The CDR3 spans 13 residues, counting both ends. Here the CDR3 reads CASSQSKPATGRI.

This chain joins TRBV24-1 and TRBJ1-2; D is uncertain. There are 12 residues in the CDR3. V shed 1 base and J shed 3 bases, with 2 bases lying between them. The germline CDR1 and CDR2 sequences are KGHDR and SFDVKD. The CDR3 region has the DNA TGTGCCACCAGTGATTTAGACTATGGCTACACCTTC. This translates into CATSDLDYGYTF.

This sequence joins TRBV6-5 and TRBJ2-7, with D maybe TRBD1 (5 bases). Deletions cut 6 bases from V and 4 bases from J, with 13 bases between. The CDR3 totals 13 residues. Per the germline V gene, CDR1 is MNHEY and CDR2 is SVGAGI. The CDR3 protein is CASSKGPLYEQYV. In DNA form, the CDR3 reads TGTGCCAGCAGCAAGGGGCCTCTTTACGAGCAGTACGTC.

V gene TRBV9 combines with J gene TRBJ1-2; D ambiguous. The CDR3 sequence is 15 residues long. V lost 0 bases to trimming and J lost 1 base, with 10 bases between them. Germline CDR1 is SGDLS and CDR2 is YYNGEE. The CDR3 loop reads CASSVAYGYNYGYTF. The CDR3 nucleotides read TGTGCCAGCAGCGTAGCTTACGGATATAACTATGGCTACACCTTC.

The V call is TRBV11-2, the J call TRBJ2-3, with 7 positions matching TRBD2. The CDR3 is made up of 13 amino acids. Losses at the gene ends were 2 bases for V and 5 bases for J; bases not matched to a gene: 1. Germline V gene data show CDR1 as SGHAT and CDR2 as FQNNGV. The CDR3 coding sequence is TGTGCCAGCAGCTTAACGGGGGGAGATACGCAGTATTTT. This translates into CASSLTGGDTQYF. Full variable domain (rest looked up from reference TRBV11-2 and TRBJ2-3): EAGVAQSPRYKIIEKRQSVAFWCNPISGHATLYWYQQILGQGPKLLIQFQNNGVVDDSQLPKDRFSAERLKGVDSTLKIQPAKLEDSAVYLCASSLTGGDTQYFGPGTRLTVL.

The chain recombines TRBV5-1 with TRBJ2-3; unclear D gene. V was clipped by 0 bases and J by 6 bases, with 5 bases between them. CDR3 size: 12 residues. CDR1 is SGHRS, CDR2 YFSETQ, per germline. In DNA, the CDR3 is TGCGCCAGCAGCTTGGAGCTTGATACGCAGTATTTT. Translated, it gives CASSLELDTQYF.

The chain couples TRBV28 to TRBJ2-7; 8 bases fit TRBD2. This CDR3 is built from 12 residues. Germline loops: CDR1 MDHEN, CDR2 SYDVKM. Trimming took 6 bases from V and 7 from J; bases not matched to a gene: 5. CDR3 sequence: CASSPGGWEQYV. In nucleotides, the CDR3 is TGTGCCAGCAGCCCGGGGGGGTGGGAGCAGTACGTC.

The chain combines TRBV10-1 with TRBJ2-1, with 8 bases lining up with TRBD2. The V gene's germline CDR1 is WNHNN and CDR2 SYGVQD (reference sequence). The CDR3 covers 15 residues. With V trimmed by 4 bases and J by 6 bases, 8 bases remained unmatched. The CDR3 DNA reads as TGCGCCAGCAGTGTTAGCAGCGGGGGAGGCAATGAGCAGTTCTTC. Residues: CASSVSSGGGNEQFF.

This clone appeared a few times. J is TRBJ2-7 and V is TRBV4-3; D is undetermined. The length of the CDR3 is 12 residues. The germline V and J ends were trimmed by 4 bases and 6 bases, with 10 bases remaining between them. The germline CDR1 and CDR2 sequences are LGHNA and YSLEER. The CDR3 nucleotides read TGCGCCAGCAGCCTGGGCAGGCGCGAGCAGTACGTC. Translated: CASSLGRREQYV.

A single count supports this clone. The rearrangement uses TRBV4-1 and TRBJ2-3; unclear D gene. Germline V gives CDR1 MGHRA, CDR2 YSYEKL. This CDR3 comprises 16 residues. The V and J ends lost 0 bases and 0 bases respectively, with 10 bases between them. The CDR3 DNA sequence: TGCGCCAGCAGCCAAGATTTTAGGGTTAGCACAGATACGCAGTATTTT. It specifies CASSQDFRVSTDTQYF.

This sequence joins TRBV7-8 and TRBJ1-5; possibly TRBD1 for D (5 bases). The CDR3 is made up of 13 amino acids. CDR1 and CDR2 from the germline V gene are SGHVS and FQNEAQ. The germline V and J ends were trimmed by 5 bases and 4 bases, with 9 bases remaining between them. The CDR3 DNA sequence: TGTGCCAGCAGCGGAAACAGGAATCAGCCCCAGCATTTT. This sequence encodes CASSGNRNQPQHF.

This sequence joins TRBV28 and TRBJ1-1; D might be TRBD1 (5 bases). Per germline, CDR1 MDHEN and CDR2 SYDVKM. V was trimmed by 9 bases and J by 6 bases, leaving 20 bases between them. The CDR3 sequence is 14 residues long. The CDR3, as DNA: TGTGCCAGTTCTTCCCTTCGGGGGATCGCTGAAGCTTTCTTT. Its protein product is CASSSLRGIAEAFF. The variable domain in full, with the rest retrieved from reference TRBV28 and TRBJ1-1, is DVKVTQSSRYLVKRTGEKVFLECVQDMDHENMFWYRQDPGLGLRLIYFSYDVKMKEKGDIPEGYSVSREKKERFSLILESASTNQTSMYLCASSSLRGIAEAFFGQGTRLTVV.

The rearrangement uses TRBV11-2 and TRBJ2-5; no definite D call. The V and J ends lost 5 bases and 5 bases respectively, with 15 bases between them. CDR3 length equals 14 residues. CDR1 SGHAT and CDR2 FQNNGV come from the germline V gene. DNA for the CDR3: TGTGCCAGCAGCCCCACAAGGAATGTGGAGACCCAGTACTTC. Its protein is CASSPTRNVETQYF.

This sequence joins TRBV6-2 or TRBV6-3 and TRBJ1-6; unclear D gene. CDR1 and CDR2 (germline): MNHEY, SVGEGT. CDR3 length: 15 residues. V dropped 0 bases and J dropped 7 bases, with 10 bases sitting between them. CDR3: CASSYSMDLNSPLHF. The CDR3, as DNA: TGTGCCAGCAGTTACTCGATGGACCTCAATTCACCCCTCCACTTT.

The chain combines TRBV6-2 or TRBV6-3 with TRBJ1-5; 11 bases map to TRBD1. There are 16 residues in the CDR3. CDR1 is MNHEY and CDR2 is SVGEGT in the germline V gene. V lost 4 bases to trimming and J lost 3 bases; unmatched junction nucleotides: 5. CDR3 region: CASSSRDRGNNQPQHF. In nucleotides, the CDR3 is TGTGCCAGCAGTTCCCGGGACAGGGGGAACAATCAGCCCCAGCATTTT.

This clone was seen just once. This CDR3 reads CASSSTSGGRGDTQYF. Here the CDR3 DNA reads TGTGCCAGCAGCTCCACTAGCGGGGGGCGAGGAGATACGCAGTATTTT. The chain has TRBV7-3 and TRBJ2-3, with 12 nucleotides matching TRBD2. The CDR3 length is 16 residues. Germline-derived CDR1 and CDR2 are SGHTA and FQGTGA. V lost 4 bases to trimming and J lost 5 bases; unmatched junction nucleotides: 7. The complete variable domain, with remaining parts taken from reference TRBV7-3 and TRBJ2-3, reads GAGVSQTPSNKVTEKGKYVELRCDPISGHTALYWYRQSLGQGPEFLIYFQGTGAADDSGLPNDRFFAVRPEGSVSTLKIQRTERGDSAVYLCASSSTSGGRGDTQYFGPGTRLTVL.